A single sample is the source of the 25 T cell receptor beta chains below, sequenced in a study of blood T cell repertoires in COVID-19. Repertoires were generated with immunoSEQ multiplex PCR, while TCRdb's copy carries only in-frame clones and drops some. The sample gives fewer than 85,000 clones, 85% to 90% of which show up once; approximately 8.3% is in the top ten. What was sequenced was peripheral blood. The origin of the receptors is a man aged 50-59 years with active COVID-19.

The chain links TRBV7-9 to TRBJ2-7; D might be TRBD1 (5 bases). Germline-derived CDR1 and CDR2 are SEHNR and FQNEAQ (reference sequence). The CDR3 length is 12 residues. Trimming left V 2 bases short and J 3 bases short, with 5 bases between. The CDR3 sequence: CASSLTGYEQYF. The DNA of the CDR3 is TGTGCCAGCAGCTTAACAGGCTACGAGCAGTACTTC. Complete variable domain (other parts from reference TRBV7-9 and TRBJ2-7): DTGVSQNPRHKITKRGQNVTFRCDPISEHNRLYWYRQTLGQGPEFLTYFQNEAQLEKSRLLSDRFSAERPKGSFSTLEIQRTEQGDSAMYLCASSLTGYEQYFGPGTRLTVT.

J is TRBJ1-3 and V is TRBV7-2, with 7 bases lining up with TRBD1. V shed 5 bases and J 2 bases; nucleotides not matched to a gene: 9. CDR3 length: 16 residues. Looked up from germline, CDR1 is SGHTA and CDR2 is FQGNSA. For the CDR3, the DNA is TGTGCCAGCAGCCCACGACAGGGTCTAGCTGGAAACACCATATATTTT. It codes for CASSPRQGLAGNTIYF.

The V and J genes are TRBV2 and TRBJ2-3; D may be TRBD1 (7 bases). Germline assignment: CDR1 SNHLY and CDR2 FYNNEI. The CDR3 extends over 15 amino acids. V was shortened by 4 bases and J by 5 bases, with 16 bases between the two germline ends. CDR3 residues: CASSGGPGGRDTQYF. In DNA, the CDR3 is TGTGCCAGCAGTGGGGGGCCAGGGGGGAGAGATACGCAGTATTTT.

The chain employs TRBV2 and TRBJ2-3; the match to TRBD2 covers 12 bases. The CDR3 is 16 residues long. Germline-derived CDR1 and CDR2 are SNHLY and FYNNEI. The J segment lost 1 base and the V segment lost 4 bases, leaving 3 bases of the junction unmatched. CDR3 loop: CASSGRTSGGTDTQYF. The CDR3 DNA sequence: TGTGCCAGCAGTGGTAGGACTAGCGGGGGCACAGATACGCAGTATTTT.

V is TRBV10-3 and J is TRBJ1-1, with D unclear. The CDR3 is 13 amino acids. Trimming pared 10 bases from V and 0 bases from J, leaving 12 bases between. CDR1 and CDR2 (germline): ENHRY, SYGVKD. Here the CDR3 DNA reads TGTGCCACCCAAAGATCGGTGAACACTGAAGCTTTCTTT. Amino acids: CATQRSVNTEAFF.

The J gene is TRBJ2-3, the V gene TRBV9; D gene unclear. CDR3 length equals 14 residues. CDR1 and CDR2 (germline): SGDLS, YYNGEE. The germline V and J ends were trimmed by 0 bases and 0 bases, with 5 bases remaining between them. This CDR3 reads CASSVGVSTDTQYF. The CDR3 bases are TGTGCCAGCAGCGTAGGAGTAAGCACAGATACGCAGTATTTT.

The V call is TRBV11-2, the J call TRBJ1-5, with 7 nucleotides matching TRBD1. This CDR3 contains 14 residues. Germline values: CDR1 SGHAT, CDR2 FQNNGV. V was pared by 5 bases and J by 2 bases, with 3 bases of the junction left unmatched. DNA for the CDR3: TGTGCCAGCAGCCCCGACAGGGGCAATCAGCCCCAGCATTTT. Translated: CASSPDRGNQPQHF.

V usage is TRBV18 and J usage is TRBJ2-5; D is possibly TRBD2 (6 bases). Per the germline V gene, CDR1 is KGHSH and CDR2 is LQKENI. V was cut by 4 bases and J by 5 bases, with 14 bases left in between. CDR3 length: 14 residues. The CDR3 sequence is CASSRAGEEETQYF. The CDR3 nucleotides read TGTGCCAGCTCACGTGCCGGGGAGGAGGAGACCCAGTACTTC.

This chain uses TRBV5-4 with TRBJ2-5, with TRBD1 identical over 9 bases. Germline V gene data show CDR1 as SGHNT and CDR2 as YYREEE (reference sequence). The CDR3 has 16 amino acids. With V trimmed by 4 bases and J by 4 bases, 11 bases remained unmatched. Written as DNA, the CDR3 is TGTGCCAGCAGCCCCGGGACAGGGACCGGGCGAGAGACCCAGTACTTC. Its protein product is CASSPGTGTGRETQYF.

The count of this clone is one. This chain connects TRBV5-1 to TRBJ2-5, with a tentative D call TRBD2 (6 bases). Looked up from germline, CDR1 is SGHRS and CDR2 is YFSETQ. The V gene lost 5 bases and the J gene lost 5 bases, with 19 bases spanning the gap. The CDR3 contains 15 residues. This CDR3 reads CASSINFGTLETQYF. CDR3 sequence (DNA): TGCGCCAGCAGTATCAACTTCGGGACTTTGGAGACCCAGTACTTC.

The rearrangement uses TRBV7-2 and TRBJ2-5; D might be TRBD1 (6 bases). V was pared by 8 bases and J by 6 bases, with 22 bases between. The CDR3 covers 15 residues. Germline V CDR1 and CDR2: SGHTA, FQGNSA. The CDR3 is CASSKIRGMGQTQYF. CDR3 DNA sequence: TGTGCCAGCTCTAAGATCAGGGGAATGGGACAGACCCAGTACTTC.

The CDR3 is CASSGTEDQPQHF. CDR3 nucleotide sequence: TGTGCCAGCTCGGGGACAGAGGATCAGCCCCAGCATTTT. The chain uses TRBV18 and TRBJ1-5; 7 bases map to TRBD1. The CDR3 contains 13 residues. The germline gives CDR1 KGHSH, CDR2 LQKENI. V was clipped by 6 bases and J by 5 bases; unmatched bases: 4. Supplemented by reference TRBV18 and TRBJ1-5, the full variable domain reads NAGVMQNPRHLVRRRGQEARLRCSPMKGHSHVYWYRQLPEEGLKFMVYLQKENIIDESGMPKERFSAEFPKEGPSILRIQQVVRGDSAAYFCASSGTEDQPQHFGDGTRLSIL.

The chain links TRBV7-3 to TRBJ1-1; a weak D match, TRBD1 (5 bases). Germline loops: CDR1 SGHTA, CDR2 FQGTGA. The length of the CDR3 is 15 residues. The V gene lost 5 bases and the J gene lost 0 bases, with 13 bases spanning the gap. CDR3 loop: CASSLNGGVNTEAFF. CDR3 sequence (DNA): TGTGCCAGCAGCCTCAATGGGGGGGTGAACACTGAAGCTTTCTTT. Looking up the rest from reference TRBV7-3 and TRBJ1-1 gives the full variable domain: GAGVSQTPSNKVTEKGKYVELRCDPISGHTALYWYRQSLGQGPEFLIYFQGTGAADDSGLPNDRFFAVRPEGSVSTLKIQRTERGDSAVYLCASSLNGGVNTEAFFGQGTRLTVV.

This sequence joins TRBV28 and TRBJ1-1; D is perhaps TRBD1 (5 bases). From germline, CDR1 is MDHEN and CDR2 SYDVKM. The ends were cut back, 3 bases at V and 3 bases at J, with 11 bases in the middle. The CDR3 consists of 14 residues. The DNA for the CDR3 is TGTGCCAGCAGTTTGTTTTCGGGGGACACTGAAGCTTTCTTT. This encodes CASSLFSGDTEAFF.

The V call is TRBV4-3, the J call TRBJ2-5, with TRBD2 identical over 9 bases. The CDR3 consists of 13 residues. J gave up 10 bases and V 0 bases, and 3 bases lay outside the gene matches. The germline gives CDR1 LGHNA, CDR2 YSLEER. The CDR3 here is CASSQERLADQYF. CDR3 nucleotides: TGCGCCAGCAGCCAAGAGAGACTAGCGGACCAGTACTTC.

The sample holds a few counts of this clone. J is TRBJ2-7 and V is TRBV19, with D possibly matching TRBD2 (6 bases). CDR3 length equals 16 residues. Per the germline V gene, CDR1 is LNHDA and CDR2 is SQIVND (reference sequence). Trimming removed 3 bases at V and 4 bases at J, with 19 bases between. As DNA, the CDR3 is TGTGCCAGTAGTATGTCCGGGAGAGTCCCATCATACGAGCAGTACTTC. It yields the protein CASSMSGRVPSYEQYF.

This clone was found once. The V call is TRBV3-1 (or the pseudogene TRBV3-2), the J call TRBJ2-7; unclear D gene. Germline V gene data show CDR1 as LGHDT and CDR2 as YNNKEL (reference sequence). Trimming shortened V by 4 bases and J by 0 bases, and 4 bases separated the two germline ends. This CDR3 region has 12 residues. The CDR3 DNA reads TGTGCCAGCAGCCCCTCCTCCTACGAGCAGTACTTC. The encoded protein is CASSPSSYEQYF.

CDR3 sequence reads: CASSDITGTGGGYGYTF. The CDR3 DNA reads TGCGCCAGCAGCGATATCACCGGGACAGGGGGGGGCTATGGCTACACCTTC. The chain has TRBV4-3 and TRBJ1-2, with TRBD1 matching 11 bases. The J segment lost 4 bases and the V segment lost 5 bases, leaving 12 bases of the junction unmatched. The germline gives CDR1 LGHNA, CDR2 YSLEER. The CDR3 contains 17 residues.

J is TRBJ2-1 and V is TRBV5-6, with TRBD1 as a possible D gene (5 bases). V was cut by 1 base and J by 2 bases, with 10 bases left in between. Germline lookup yields CDR1 SGHDT and CDR2 YYEEEE. This CDR3 has 15 amino acids. In DNA, the CDR3 is TGTGCCAGCAGCTTGAGGGGTGGAACCTACAATGAGCAGTTCTTC. This encodes CASSLRGGTYNEQFF.

V and J are TRBV3-1 (or the pseudogene TRBV3-2) and TRBJ2-7; possibly TRBD1 for D (5 bases). Trimming pared 0 bases from V and 0 bases from J, leaving 24 bases between. Germline lookup yields CDR1 LGHDT and CDR2 YNNKEL (reference sequence). This CDR3 contains 20 residues. Here the CDR3 DNA reads TGTGCCAGCAGCCAAGAGTCCCGCGCCCACTACAGGAAAAACTCCTACGAGCAGTACTTC. This encodes CASSQESRAHYRKNSYEQYF.

This clone appeared a single time. The chain has TRBV6-5 and TRBJ1-1; D might be TRBD1 (6 bases). This CDR3 comprises 14 residues. Trimming took 6 bases from V and 2 from J, leaving 13 bases between them. CDR1 is MNHEY and CDR2 is SVGAGI in the germline V gene. CDR3 bases: TGTGCCAGCAGGGGGGACACTTATAACACTGAAGCTTTCTTT. Translated, it gives CASRGDTYNTEAFF.

The rearrangement uses TRBV19 and TRBJ1-5; TRBD1 aligns across 8 bases. Germline V lookup: CDR1 LNHDA, CDR2 SQIVND (reference sequence). The CDR3 contains 13 residues. J lost 5 bases, V lost 5 bases, and 2 bases had no gene match. The CDR3 loop reads CASSPGGDQPQHF. CDR3 nucleotides: TGTGCCAGTAGTCCAGGGGGCGATCAGCCCCAGCATTTT.

This rearrangement joins TRBV5-1 to TRBJ1-1, with D possibly TRBD1 on 6 matching bases. The CDR3 consists of 14 residues. Looked up from germline, CDR1 is SGHRS and CDR2 is YFSETQ. Trimming shortened V by 4 bases and J by 3 bases, and 13 bases separated the two germline ends. In DNA form, the CDR3 reads TGCGCCAGCAGCCCCCGACAGGACTACACTGAAGCTTTCTTT. This sequence encodes CASSPRQDYTEAFF. The whole variable domain, filled in from reference TRBV5-1 and TRBJ1-1, reads KAGVTQTPRYLIKTRGQQVTLSCSPISGHRSVSWYQQTPGQGLQFLFEYFSETQRNKGNFPGRFSGRQFSNSRSEMNVSTLELGDSALYLCASSPRQDYTEAFFGQGTRLTVV.

The gene calls are TRBV4-3 and TRBJ1-3; D is unresolved. This CDR3 comprises 15 residues. The V end was cut by 1 base, the J end by 0 bases, with 7 bases between. From germline, CDR1 is LGHNA and CDR2 YSLEER. The CDR3 DNA follows: TGCGCCAGCAGCCAAGGGCAGTTCTCTGGAAACACCATATATTTT. Encoded protein: CASSQGQFSGNTIYF.

The rearrangement links TRBV29-1 to TRBJ1-1; tentatively, D is TRBD1 (6 bases). Trimming left V 8 bases short and J 3 bases short, with 13 bases between. This CDR3 has 12 amino acids. The germline V gene has CDR1 SQVTM and CDR2 ANQGSEA. The CDR3: CSTERQDTEAFF. Here the CDR3 DNA reads TGCAGCACAGAACGACAGGACACTGAAGCTTTCTTT.